The 8 T cell receptor beta chains in this list originate from one sample, sequenced in a study of Graves' ophthalmopathy and Graves' hyperthyroidism. Scientists amplified the TCR beta CDR3 regions from RNA transcripts. A first-round RT-PCR used HTBI primers, followed by a second-round multiplex PCR. TCRdb reanalysed the multiplex PCR reads using MiXCR and keeps one entry per CDR3 protein. The sample comprises 150,000 to 200,000 distinct CDR3 sequences, approximately 40% of which are singletons, and 8% to 10% rests with the top ten. The sample comprised peripheral blood. The receptor set was obtained from a man aged 25 to 40 with Graves' ophthalmopathy.

This clonotype was observed many times. The chain is built from TRBV5-8 and TRBJ2-2; 7 bases agree with TRBD1. Germline V gene lookup returns CDR1 SGHTS and CDR2 YDEGEE. The V and J ends lost 9 bases and 0 bases, in that order; junction bases with no gene match: 8. The CDR3 length is 15 residues. The CDR3 spells CATSPGTANTGELFF. The CDR3, as DNA: TGTGCCACCTCCCCCGGGACAGCGAACACCGGGGAGCTGTTTTTT.

This clonotype was found many times. The CDR3 is CASSLQGAHEKLFF. The CDR3 bases are TGTGCCAGCAGCCTTCAGGGGGCCCATGAAAAACTGTTTTTT. The gene calls are TRBV2 and TRBJ1-4, with 8 bases aligning to TRBD1. The V gene's germline CDR1 is SNHLY and CDR2 FYNNEI. The CDR3 totals 14 residues. The trim removed 6 bases at V and 6 bases at J, leaving 6 bases unmatched. Drawing the rest from reference TRBV2 and TRBJ1-4, the complete variable domain is EPEVTQTPSHQVTQMGQEVILRCVPISNHLYFYWYRQILGQKVEFLVSFYNNEISEKSEIFDDQFSVERPDGSNFTLKIRSTKLEDSAMYFCASSLQGAHEKLFFGSGTQLSVL.

This clonotype has more than one count but fewer than ten. This sequence joins TRBV7-2 and TRBJ1-6, with a weak D call TRBD1 (6 bases). Germline CDR1 SGHTA, CDR2 FQGNSA. This CDR3 is 16 amino acids long. V was clipped by 2 bases and J by 10 bases, with 18 bases between them. In DNA form, the CDR3 reads TGTGCCAGCAGCTTACTTTATGACAGGACGGGATCACCCCTCCACTTT. Translated, it gives CASSLLYDRTGSPLHF. The full variable domain, its missing parts supplied by reference TRBV7-2 and TRBJ1-6, is GAGVSQSPSNKVTEKGKDVELRCDPISGHTALYWYRQSLGQGLEFLIYFQGNSAPDKSGLPSDRFSAERTGGSVSTLTIQRTQQEDSAVYLCASSLLYDRTGSPLHFGNGTRLTVT.

This rearrangement joins TRBV12-3 or TRBV12-4 to TRBJ2-4; a weak D match, TRBD2 (5 bases). The CDR3 is 14 amino acids. The ends were cut back, 5 bases at V and 13 bases at J, with 21 bases in the middle. CDR3 residues: CASSPGLTGRPQYF. CDR3 bases: TGTGCCAGCAGTCCTGGACTGACCGGGCGTCCGCAGTACTTC.

This clonotype was detected many times. The chain carries TRBV7-9 and TRBJ2-4, with D possibly matching TRBD1 (7 bases). Looked up from germline, CDR1 is SEHNR and CDR2 is FQNEAQ (reference sequence). Trimming cost V 2 bases and J 5 bases, with 13 bases left between them. This CDR3 spans 15 amino acids. CDR3 sequence: CASSLRRDRQNIQYF. The CDR3 DNA reads TGTGCCAGCAGCTTAAGGCGGGACAGACAAAACATTCAGTACTTC. Using reference TRBV7-9 and TRBJ2-4 for the parts outside the CDR3, the full variable domain is DTGVSQNPRHKITKRGQNVTFRCDPISEHNRLYWYRQTLGQGPEFLTYFQNEAQLEKSRLLSDRFSAERPKGSFSTLEIQRTEQGDSAMYLCASSLRRDRQNIQYFGAGTRLSVL.

The table lists this clonotype with many counts. The J gene is TRBJ2-5, the V gene TRBV7-2; D perhaps matches TRBD2 (5 bases). The CDR3 runs 13 residues. The germline CDR1 and CDR2 sequences are SGHTA and FQGNSA. Trimming pared 5 bases from V and 4 bases from J, leaving 11 bases between. CDR3 in DNA: TGTGCCAGCAGCCATGAGGGCGGAGAGACCCAGTACTTC. Amino acid sequence: CASSHEGGETQYF.

This clonotype turned up a few times. The V gene is TRBV20-1, the J gene TRBJ2-5; D unclear. Germline V gene sequence: CDR1 DFQATT, CDR2 SNEGSKA (reference sequence). V lost 6 bases, J lost 5 bases, and 16 bases lay in between. The CDR3 consists of 13 residues. As DNA, the CDR3 is TGCAGTGCCGCGCCCCCCGTCACGGAGACCCAGTACTTC. Translation gives CSAAPPVTETQYF.

This chain uses TRBV27 with TRBJ2-7; 8 bases align to TRBD1. Unmatched junction bases numbered 10, after V lost 6 bases and J lost 6 bases. Germline CDR1 reads MNHEY; CDR2 reads SMNVEV (reference sequence). The CDR3 length is 14 residues. Here the CDR3 DNA reads TGTGCCAGCAGGGCGGGTCAGGGGGCATCCGAGCAGTACTTC. This codes for CASRAGQGASEQYF.